This is a list of T cell receptor beta chains from one sample in a study of spatial heterogeneity in lung cancer. One entry per CDR3 protein results from TCRdb running MiXCR on the 5' RACE reads. This table holds about 82,000 distinct CDR3 sequences, roughly an eighth found once. The material was PBMCs, obtained at surgery. All receptors derive from a male donor with early-stage non-small cell lung cancer. The CDR3 runs from the conserved cysteine through the conserved F or W. The D gene is left open where the match is weak. Some rows mark clone size as missing; the rest say once, few, many or name a class of expanded clone.

>-|few|TRBJ2-3|TRBV7-9
CASSLSEDTQYF
TGTGCCAGCAGCTTATCGGAGGATACGCAGTATTTT
>TRBD1|few|TRBJ1-3|TRBV29-1
CSVQDRAYTIYF
TGCAGCGTTCAGGACAGGGCATACACCATATATTTT
>-|-|TRBJ2-2|TRBV6-1
CASSEGRQGGLFF
TGTGCCAGCAGTGAAGGGAGGCAAGGGGGGCTGTTTTTT
>-|-|TRBJ1-2|TRBV5-1
CASSLDYSYGYTF
TGCGCCAGCAGCTTGGATTACTCTTATGGCTACACCTTC
>-|-|TRBJ1-1|TRBV7-2
CASSFSTGGNTEAFF
TGTGCCAGCAGCTTTTCGACAGGAGGTAACACTGAAGCTTTCTTT
>-|few|TRBJ2-6|TRBV6-6
CASSYPGGGTNVLTF
TGTGCCAGCAGTTACCCAGGGGGGGGGACCAACGTCCTGACTTTC
>TRBD2|few|TRBJ2-4|TRBV4-1
CASSPGLAGVEAFDIQYF
TGCGCCAGCAGCCCGGGACTAGCGGGAGTGGAAGCTTTTGACATTCAGTACTTC
>TRBD1|-|TRBJ2-5|TRBV29-1
CSAPTGVREETQYF
TGCAGCGCCCCGACAGGGGTAAGGGAAGAGACCCAGTACTTC
>-|few|TRBJ1-1|TRBV5-8
CASSLDPRLNTEAFF
TGTGCCAGCAGCTTGGACCCCCGATTGAACACTGAAGCTTTCTTT
>-|many|TRBJ1-2|TRBV9
CASSPDRYYGYTF
TGTGCCAGCAGCCCCGACAGATACTATGGCTACACCTTC
>-|few|TRBJ2-7|TRBV6-1
CASNSGTGYEQYF
TGTGCCAGCAACTCGGGGACGGGCTACGAGCAGTACTTC
>-|few|TRBJ1-2|TRBV7-2
CASSQGQGGGYTF
TGTGCCAGCAGCCAAGGTCAGGGAGGAGGCTACACCTTC
>TRBD1|-|TRBJ2-5|TRBV6-1
CASLRTGKETQCF
TGTGCCAGCTTACGGACAGGGAAGGAGACCCAGTGCTTC
>-|-|TRBJ1-1|TRBV29-1
CSVSSGGNTEAFF
TGCAGCGTTTCCTCCGGCGGAAACACTGAAGCTTTCTTT
>-|few|TRBJ2-3|TRBV12-3/TRBV12-4
CASSRQAPDTQYF
TGTGCCAGCTCTCGCCAGGCCCCAGATACGCAGTATTTT
>-|-|TRBJ2-3|TRBV6-2/TRBV6-3
CASSTPQGITDTQYF
TGTGCCAGCAGTACCCCACAGGGTATCACAGATACGCAGTATTTT
>-|-|TRBJ2-1|TRBV7-9
CASSPQGGWDEQFF
TGTGCCAGCAGCCCACAGGGGGGGTGGGATGAGCAGTTCTTC
>TRBD1|few|TRBJ1-2|TRBV5-1
CASSPGTGNYGYTF
TGCGCCAGCAGCCCAGGGACAGGGAACTATGGCTACACCTTC
>TRBD2|-|TRBJ2-1|TRBV7-3
CASSLNRGGPGSYNEQFF
TGTGCCAGCAGCTTAAATCGGGGAGGGCCCGGGTCCTACAATGAGCAGTTCTTC
>TRBD2|few|TRBJ2-3|TRBV24-1
CATSDLKASGSGADTQYF
TGTGCCACCAGTGATTTGAAGGCTAGCGGGAGTGGGGCAGATACGCAGTATTTT
>-|-|TRBJ1-3|TRBV29-1
CSVDVGGAGNTIYF
TGTAGCGTTGATGTGGGAGGCGCTGGAAACACCATATATTTT
>TRBD1|few|TRBJ2-7|TRBV7-3
CASSYGTGGEQYF
TGTGCCAGCAGCTATGGGACAGGCGGCGAGCAGTACTTC
>-|few|TRBJ1-2|TRBV18
CASSPRGPTEGYTF
TGTGCCAGCTCACCACGGGGCCCCACAGAGGGCTACACCTTC
>TRBD2|many|TRBJ2-2|TRBV5-5
CASSLVSGGTGELFF
TGTGCCAGCAGCTTGGTTAGCGGGGGCACCGGGGAGCTGTTTTTT
>TRBD1|-|TRBJ2-2|TRBV5-4
CASSRGTALREELFF
TGTGCCAGCAGCCGAGGGACAGCCTTGCGAGAGGAGCTGTTTTTT
>-|-|TRBJ1-1|TRBV7-9
CASSPGTVEAFF
TGTGCCAGCAGCCCCGGGACGGTCGAAGCTTTCTTT
>TRBD1|-|TRBJ2-7|TRBV9
CASSEEDRGEQYF
TGTGCCAGCAGCGAAGAAGACAGGGGCGAGCAGTACTTC
>TRBD2|-|TRBJ2-2|TRBV29-1
CSVVRAGGPVTGELFF
TGCAGCGTTGTAAGGGCGGGGGGGCCGGTCACCGGGGAGCTGTTTTTT
>-|few|TRBJ1-1|TRBV5-1
CASSLTDSPNTEAFF
TGCGCCAGCAGCTTGACGGACTCCCCCAACACTGAAGCTTTCTTT
>-|few|TRBJ1-2|TRBV12-3/TRBV12-4
CASSLKPFYGYTF
TGTGCCAGCAGTTTAAAGCCCTTCTATGGCTACACCTTC
>-|few|TRBJ2-3|TRBV7-9
CASSFTSGHSTDTQYF
TGTGCCAGCAGCTTCACCTCGGGACACAGCACAGATACGCAGTATTTT
>-|once|TRBJ2-5|TRBV24-1
CATSDLAGQETQYF
TGTGCCACCAGTGATTTAGCAGGCCAAGAGACCCAGTACTTC
>TRBD1|few|TRBJ2-5|TRBV12-3/TRBV12-4
CASHTTGTGGETQYF
TGTGCCAGCCATACTACCGGGACAGGGGGAGAGACCCAGTACTTC
>TRBD1|few|TRBJ1-1|TRBV5-1
CASTGQGARSEAFF
TGCGCCAGCACGGGACAGGGGGCGCGATCTGAAGCTTTCTTT
>TRBD1|-|TRBJ1-2|TRBV7-2
CASSLTRQGVEGYTF
TGTGCCAGCAGCTTAACTCGACAGGGAGTAGAGGGCTACACCTTC
>TRBD1|many|TRBJ1-1|TRBV5-6
CASSPGGGHTEAFF
TGTGCCAGCAGCCCAGGGGGGGGCCACACTGAAGCTTTCTTT
>TRBD2|-|TRBJ2-2|TRBV28
CASRSPSGANTGELFF
TGTGCCAGCAGATCTCCTAGCGGCGCGAACACCGGGGAGCTGTTTTTT
>-|few|TRBJ2-2|TRBV6-4
CASSEREGSGELFF
TGTGCCAGCAGTGAGCGGGAAGGCTCCGGGGAGCTGTTTTTT
>TRBD2|few|TRBJ2-2|TRBV19
CASSRGLAGDTGELFF
TGTGCCAGTAGTAGGGGACTAGCGGGAGACACCGGGGAGCTGTTTTTT
>-|-|TRBJ1-3|TRBV5-8
CASGELIISGNTIYF
TGTGCCAGCGGGGAACTAATCATCTCTGGAAACACCATATATTTT
>-|-|TRBJ2-3|TRBV11-1
CASSSTRFGDTQYF
TGTGCCAGCAGCTCGACTAGGTTTGGGGATACGCAGTATTTT
>-|-|TRBJ1-1|TRBV4-1
CASSQRGGETEAFF
TGCGCCAGCAGCCAACGCGGCGGGGAGACTGAAGCTTTCTTT
>-|few|TRBJ2-2|TRBV29-1
CSVEGQGPNTGELFF
TGCAGCGTTGAGGGGCAGGGGCCGAACACCGGGGAGCTGTTTTTT
>-|many|TRBJ2-1|TRBV20-1
CSARGLGEQFF
TGCAGTGCTAGAGGATTAGGTGAGCAGTTCTTC
>TRBD2|many|TRBJ2-7|TRBV29-1
CSVLLAGGGEQYF
TGCAGCGTTCTGCTAGCGGGAGGAGGCGAGCAGTACTTC
>TRBD1|-|TRBJ1-2|TRBV27
CASSFLTGEAGYTF
TGTGCCAGCAGTTTCTTGACAGGGGAGGCTGGCTACACCTTC
>TRBD1|few|TRBJ1-1|TRBV29-1
CSVGTGGADTEAFF
TGCAGCGTGGGGACAGGGGGCGCGGACACTGAAGCTTTCTTT
>-|-|TRBJ2-3|TRBV6-1
CASTFDISTQYF
TGTGCCAGCACGTTCGACATTAGTACGCAGTATTTT
>TRBD1|-|TRBJ1-1|TRBV19
CASRNRGGLQAFF
TGTGCCAGTAGGAACAGGGGCGGCCTTCAAGCTTTCTTT
>-|many|TRBJ2-1|TRBV7-8
CASSFPTGWNEQFF
TGTGCCAGCAGCTTTCCGACAGGTTGGAATGAGCAGTTCTTC
>-|-|TRBJ2-7|TRBV2
CASSEAGKNDEQYF
TGTGCCAGCAGTGAAGCGGGGAAGAACGACGAGCAGTACTTC
>-|-|TRBJ1-1|TRBV24-1
CATSESGGTEAFF
TGTGCCACCAGTGAATCAGGAGGCACTGAAGCTTTCTTT
>-|-|TRBJ1-6|TRBV7-9
CASSQWGVHSPLHF
TGTGCCAGCAGCCAGTGGGGGGTCCATTCACCCCTCCACTTT